The rows below give T cell receptor beta chains drawn from one sample of a study of post-analysis software for immune sequencing data. Via MiXCR, TCRdb re-called the PCR reads, giving one row per CDR3 protein. There are fewer than 850,000 distinct CDR3 sequences in the sample; around 42% occur only once, and roughly 4.9% lies in the top ten. The sequencing input was blood. These receptors all stem from a girl aged 10 to 17 with multiple sclerosis. CDR3s include the opening cysteine and the closing phenylalanine or tryptophan. Each record gives: J gene, V gene, CDR3 protein.

TRBJ2-7 | TRBV12-3/TRBV12-4 | CASRRSSYEQYF
TRBJ2-7 | TRBV12-3/TRBV12-4 | CASSLAVRGSYEQYF
TRBJ2-3 | TRBV5-5 | CASSLYPAATDTQYF
TRBJ1-1 | TRBV13 | CASSLALRAEAFF
TRBJ2-7 | TRBV12-3/TRBV12-4 | CASSGDTTYEQYF
TRBJ2-7 | TRBV27 | CASSPTSESFFEQYF
TRBJ2-1 | TRBV5-1 | CASSVMGWLARSGRNINEQFF
TRBJ2-7 | TRBV7-6 | CASSPWTSGINEQYF
TRBJ2-3 | TRBV25-1 | CASSEFSTNTDTQYF
TRBJ2-1 | TRBV11-1 | CASSLRASGDLYNEQFF
TRBJ2-1 | TRBV4-1 | CASSPAGLAGVNEQFF
TRBJ2-1 | TRBV6-5 | CASSYEREVNEQFF
TRBJ1-1 | TRBV6-1 | CAAGWGQGWTEAFF
TRBJ2-3 | TRBV27 | CASSWIPGARGTDTQYF
TRBJ2-1 | TRBV25-1 | CASSGDAEYNEQFF
TRBJ1-4 | TRBV5-4 | CACSLDPQDSTNEKLFF